Included here is one TCR beta chain sequence, with context. Its target is unknown. This table comes from immunoSEQ multiplex PCR, and its TCRdb copy is limited to in-frame clones, with some not included. The table shows approximately 180,000 clones, with about 82% occurring only once. From germline, CDR1 is WNHNN and CDR2 SYGVQD (reference sequence). CDR3 size: 15 residues. V lost 0 bases to trimming and J lost 1 base, with 9 bases between them. The record originates from a study of cytomegalovirus exposure and HLA in healthy donors. Whole-study results and caveats: TCR clusters originating in the first cohort tended to co-occur in the 110 or so validation repertoires, according to a later analysis.

Sequenced sample: PBMCs. V and J are TRBV10-1 and TRBJ2-5; D uncertain. The sequence derives from a woman in her late teens or twenties in good health and CMV-seronegative. CDR3 sequence (DNA): TGCGCCAGCAGTGAGTCGAAACAGAGCCAAGAGACCCAGTACTTC. Amino acids: CASSESKQSQETQYF.